The clone carrying this T cell receptor beta chain was seen just once. The authors' processing: Cell counts per sample came from amplifying reference gene primers. Clones were read by immunoSEQ multiplex PCR, and TCRdb kept only the in-frame ones, dropping some. That table furnishes V, J and clone size, whereas the DNA furnished D and trimming. The sample carries 300,000 or so clones, around 92% recorded once. This sample was taken from a study of blood T cell repertoires in COVID-19. About the study: COVID-19 samples, acute and convalescent, were from the United States, Italy and Spain. From T cells, B-cell-depleted T cells, or PBMCs came the material, which was cDNA or gDNA.

J lost 6 bases, V lost 5 bases, and 8 bases had no gene match. CDR1 is MNHEY and CDR2 is SVGAGI in the germline V gene. This CDR3 is 14 amino acids long. This sequence was found in a man between 18 and 29 years old who had recovered from COVID-19. This rearrangement joins TRBV6-5 to TRBJ1-1; 8 nucleotides match TRBD1. The material sequenced was peripheral blood. CDR3: CASSHPEQGAEAFF. DNA of the CDR3: TGTGCCAGCAGTCACCCCGAACAGGGGGCTGAAGCTTTCTTT.